This note documents a single T cell receptor (beta chain) sequence. Its specificity is unknown. This record comes from a study of vaccination effects on CD4 cells after COVID-19. Some clones are missing from TCRdb's copy, which holds only in-frame ones; the method was immunoSEQ multiplex PCR. The top ten clones hold roughly 18% of a sample with tens of thousands of clones, 55% to 75% of them seen once. After expansion with viral peptide pools in the ViraFEST assay, antigen-specific CD4+ T cells were sequenced. Isolation of CD4+ T cells took place after nine to ten days of culture. Prior SARS-CoV-2 infection was absent in the vaccine recipients, as shown by negative nucleocapsid antibodies. Sample: CD4+ T cells from PBMCs cultured with SARS-CoV-2 spike peptides, taken before COVID-19 vaccination. The source of this sequence is a human donor who received a COVID-19 vaccine.

DNA for the CDR3: TGTGCCACAGGACCCCGGGGACCCTACGAGCAGTACTTC. It codes for CATGPRGPYEQYF. The chain combines TRBV6-5 with TRBJ2-7, with D perhaps given as TRBD1 or TRBD2 (5 bases each). Trimming removed 10 bases from V and 2 bases from J, with 15 bases in between. Germline CDR1 reads MNHEY; CDR2 reads SVGAGI. The CDR3 is 13 amino acids.